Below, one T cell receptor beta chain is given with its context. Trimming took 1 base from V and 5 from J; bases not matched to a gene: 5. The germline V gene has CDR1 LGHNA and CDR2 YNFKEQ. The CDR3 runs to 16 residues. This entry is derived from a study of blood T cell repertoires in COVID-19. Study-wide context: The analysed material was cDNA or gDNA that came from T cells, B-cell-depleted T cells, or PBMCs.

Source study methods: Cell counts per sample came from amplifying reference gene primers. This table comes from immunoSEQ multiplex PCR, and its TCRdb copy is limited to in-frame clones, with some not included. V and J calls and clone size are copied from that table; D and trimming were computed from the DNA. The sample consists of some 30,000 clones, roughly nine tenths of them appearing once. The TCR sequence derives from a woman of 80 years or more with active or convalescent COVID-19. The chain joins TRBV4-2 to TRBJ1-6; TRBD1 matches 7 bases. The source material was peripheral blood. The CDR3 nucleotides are TGTGCCAGCAGCCAAGCTGGGACAGTCGATAATTCACCCCTCCACTTT. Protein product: CASSQAGTVDNSPLHF.